The 30 T cell receptor beta chains presented below share a single source sample, sequenced in a study of cytomegalovirus exposure and HLA in healthy donors. PCR amplification relied on 60 Vbeta primers (plus 13 Jbeta primers). Clones were sequenced by immunoSEQ multiplex PCR, and TCRdb holds only the in-frame ones, with some missing. Counted here are roughly 160,000 clones, about 77% occurring once; the ten biggest clones make up roughly 1.2%. The sample comprised PBMCs. The receptors derive from a woman aged 50 to 60 in good health and CMV-seronegative.

This clone was found a few times. The J gene is TRBJ2-7, the V gene TRBV7-2; unclear D gene. Germline CDR1 and CDR2: SGHTA and FQGNSA. The length of the CDR3 is 14 residues. The V and J ends lost 5 bases and 3 bases respectively, with 14 bases between them. The CDR3 DNA reads as TGTGCCAGCAGCCGAAGGCAGGCCCTCTACGAGCAGTACTTC. Amino acid sequence: CASSRRQALYEQYF.

V gene TRBV27 combines with J gene TRBJ2-1, with D unresolved. Germline V CDR1 and CDR2: MNHEY, SMNVEV (reference sequence). Trimming removed 8 bases at V and 9 bases at J, with 8 bases between. The CDR3 is 10 amino acids. The CDR3 coding sequence is TGTGCCAGCCCCTACCGTGAGCAGTTCTTC. Translation gives CASPYREQFF.

The rearrangement links TRBV21-1 to TRBJ2-5; the table calls TRBD1, which could not be checked here. TRBV21-1 is tagged as a pseudogene. The CDR3 sequence is 12 residues long. CDR3 sequence (DNA): TGTGCCAGTCGGACAGGGCAAGAGACCCAGTACTTC. Its translation: CASRTGQETQYF.

The rearrangement uses TRBV29-1 and TRBJ2-5; 8 nucleotides match TRBD1. With 4 bases clipped from V and 5 bases from J, the junction kept 9 bases outside the gene matches. Germline loops: CDR1 SQVTM, CDR2 ANQGSEA. This CDR3 is built from 14 residues. The CDR3 protein is CSVAWTGPGETQYF. CDR3 sequence (DNA): TGCAGCGTTGCGTGGACAGGGCCGGGGGAGACCCAGTACTTC.

This chain joins TRBV27 and TRBJ2-3, with D possibly being TRBD1 (6 bases). The V and J ends lost 2 bases and 4 bases respectively, with 10 bases between them. The CDR3 loop spans 14 amino acids. Germline V lookup: CDR1 MNHEY, CDR2 SMNVEV (reference sequence). CDR3 nucleotides: TGTGCCAGCAGTTTAGTGGGGGCTCCAGATACGCAGTATTTT. It specifies CASSLVGAPDTQYF.

The count of this clone is one. The CDR3 here is CASSLNRRADIQYF. CDR3 sequence (DNA): TGTGCCAGCAGCTTGAATCGCAGGGCTGACATTCAGTACTTC. The chain has TRBV5-6 and TRBJ2-4; maybe TRBD1 (5 bases). The CDR3 has 14 amino acids. Trimming shortened V by 1 base and J by 8 bases, and 13 bases separated the two germline ends. The germline V gene encodes CDR1 SGHDT and CDR2 YYEEEE. The full variable domain, completed using reference TRBV5-6 and TRBJ2-4, is DAGVTQSPTHLIKTRGQQVTLRCSPKSGHDTVSWYQQALGQGPQFIFQYYEEEERQRGNFPDRFSGHQFPNYSSELNVNALLLGDSALYLCASSLNRRADIQYFGAGTRLSVL.

The chain is built from TRBV6-5 and TRBJ2-7, with 7 bases identical to TRBD2. From germline, CDR1 is MNHEY and CDR2 SVGAGI. The CDR3 is 13 amino acids. Trimming took 8 bases from V and 9 from J; bases not matched to a gene: 13. The CDR3 loop is CASGPLREMGQYF. The CDR3 DNA reads as TGTGCCAGCGGACCCCTGCGGGAGATGGGGCAGTACTTC.

The rearrangement joins TRBV4-2 to TRBJ2-1; 9 bases line up with TRBD1. The V segment lost 0 bases and the J segment 8 bases; nucleotides outside the gene matches: 5. Germline loops: CDR1 LGHNA, CDR2 YNFKEQ. The CDR3 covers 15 residues. This CDR3 reads CASSQDITGGDEQFF. In DNA, the CDR3 is TGTGCCAGCAGCCAAGATATAACAGGGGGCGATGAGCAGTTCTTC.

This chain links TRBV5-1 with TRBJ2-1, with 7 bases that match TRBD2. Germline V gene data show CDR1 as SGHRS and CDR2 as YFSETQ. The CDR3 runs 16 residues. J gave up 6 bases and V 2 bases, and 11 bases lay outside the gene matches. The CDR3 nucleotides are TGCGCCAGCAGCTTACAGTCGGGAGGTGAGATCAATGAGCAGTTCTTC. Protein sequence: CASSLQSGGEINEQFF.

The chain has TRBV4-1 and TRBJ2-5; perhaps TRBD1 as D (6 bases). V was shortened by 2 bases and J by 5 bases, with 9 bases between the two germline ends. Germline CDR1 is MGHRA and CDR2 is YSYEKL. The CDR3 length is 13 residues. The CDR3 protein is CASSQTQGETQYF. The CDR3 nucleotides are TGCGCCAGCAGCCAAACGCAGGGGGAGACCCAGTACTTC.

This chain uses TRBV7-8 with TRBJ2-7, with D possibly being TRBD2 (5 bases). The CDR3 length is 15 residues. Germline-derived CDR1 and CDR2 are SGHVS and FQNEAQ. V was shortened by 5 bases and J by 3 bases, with 17 bases between the two germline ends. CDR3 DNA sequence: TGTGCCAGCAGCCGCGAAATCATAGGGAGCTACGAGCAGTACTTC. Translation: CASSREIIGSYEQYF.

The chain joins TRBV7-7 to TRBJ1-2; no reliable D call. The germline V gene has CDR1 SSHAT and CDR2 FNYEAQ (reference sequence). V was trimmed by 5 bases and J by 3 bases, leaving 10 bases between them. The CDR3 totals 13 residues. The CDR3 DNA sequence: TGTGCCAGCAGCCCGGTGGTCGACTATGGCTACACCTTC. Its translation: CASSPVVDYGYTF.

The chain's CDR3 is CASSLSSRVEQFF. For the CDR3, the DNA is TGTGCCAGCAGCTTGAGTTCCAGGGTTGAGCAGTTCTTC. The rearrangement links TRBV7-9 to TRBJ2-1; maybe TRBD1 (5 bases). V was trimmed by 3 bases and J by 9 bases, leaving 12 bases between them. CDR3 length: 13 amino acids. Germline V gene data show CDR1 as SEHNR and CDR2 as FQNEAQ (reference sequence). Complete variable domain (other parts from reference TRBV7-9 and TRBJ2-1): DTGVSQNPRHKITKRGQNVTFRCDPISEHNRLYWYRQTLGQGPEFLTYFQNEAQLEKSRLLSDRFSAERPKGSFSTLEIQRTEQGDSAMYLCASSLSSRVEQFFGPGTRLTVL.

This clone was recorded only once. J is TRBJ2-3 and V is TRBV2, with a tentative D call TRBD2 (6 bases). The CDR3 extends over 17 amino acids. Per the germline V gene, CDR1 is SNHLY and CDR2 is FYNNEI. Trimming took 6 bases from V and 1 from J, leaving 20 bases between them. The CDR3 loop is CASRSGLGGVGTDTQYF. The CDR3 region has the DNA TGTGCCAGCAGGAGTGGACTCGGCGGGGTCGGCACAGATACGCAGTATTTT.

This clone was recorded a few times. This chain uses TRBV7-9 with TRBJ1-4; tentative D call: TRBD1 (6 bases). Looked up from germline, CDR1 is SEHNR and CDR2 is FQNEAQ (reference sequence). The CDR3 covers 15 residues. The V end lost 7 bases, the J end lost 4 bases, and 16 bases lay between the germline ends. This chain's CDR3 is CASTIEGRGNEKLFF. CDR3 sequence (DNA): TGTGCCAGCACCATAGAGGGCAGGGGTAATGAAAAACTGTTTTTT.

The V and J genes are TRBV10-3 and TRBJ2-5; D call uncertain. The assigned J gene may be wrong: the sequence end matches TRBJ2-7 better. Germline V gene sequence: CDR1 ENHRY, CDR2 SYGVKD. The CDR3 totals 11 residues. CDR3 protein: CAISDFYEQYF. For the CDR3, the DNA is TGTGCCATCAGTGACTTCTACGAGCAGTACTTC.

The J gene is TRBJ2-1, the V gene TRBV5-6, with D unclear. CDR1 is SGHDT and CDR2 is YYEEEE in the germline V gene. The CDR3 has 17 amino acids. Trimming stripped 0 bases from V and 0 bases from J, with 13 bases between. The CDR3 coding sequence is TGTGCCAGCAGCTTGGCGGGTTCCGTTAGCTCCTACAATGAGCAGTTCTTC. It translates to CASSLAGSVSSYNEQFF.

This chain joins TRBV18 and TRBJ1-1; 9 bases are shared with TRBD1. This CDR3 contains 15 residues. Germline V gives CDR1 KGHSH, CDR2 LQKENI. V lost 3 bases, J lost 8 bases, and 10 bases stayed unmatched. Here the CDR3 DNA reads TGTGCCAGCTCACCCCCGGGACAGGGTGATAAGGAAGCTTTCTTT. Its translation is CASSPPGQGDKEAFF. The full variable domain, completed using reference TRBV18 and TRBJ1-1, is NAGVMQNPRHLVRRRGQEARLRCSPMKGHSHVYWYRQLPEEGLKFMVYLQKENIIDESGMPKERFSAEFPKEGPSILRIQQVVRGDSAAYFCASSPPGQGDKEAFFGQGTRLTVV.

The genes are TRBV19 and TRBJ2-1, with 9 bases that match TRBD2. Germline CDR1 LNHDA, CDR2 SQIVND (reference sequence). The J segment lost 8 bases and the V segment lost 2 bases, leaving 4 bases of the junction unmatched. The CDR3 consists of 14 residues. In DNA, the CDR3 is TGTGCCAGTAGTATAACTAGCGGGTGGGATGAGCAGTTCTTC. It codes for CASSITSGWDEQFF.

The CDR3 bases are TGTGCCAGCAGCTTACGTAACCCCGGGACAGGGGGCCACGAGCAGTACTTC. It yields the protein CASSLRNPGTGGHEQYF. The V gene is TRBV7-2, the J gene TRBJ2-7, with TRBD1 identical over 12 bases. CDR3 size: 17 residues. The V segment lost 2 bases and the J segment 5 bases; nucleotides outside the gene matches: 10. CDR1 and CDR2 from the germline V gene are SGHTA and FQGNSA.

The chain is built from TRBV6-1 and TRBJ2-7; TRBD1 agrees at 9 bases. J gave up 3 bases and V 6 bases, and 9 bases lay outside the gene matches. Germline lookup yields CDR1 MNHNS and CDR2 SASEGT. The CDR3 is made up of 15 amino acids. The CDR3: CASRTPGQGLYEQYF. DNA of the CDR3: TGTGCCAGCAGGACACCGGGACAGGGACTCTACGAGCAGTACTTC.

The V call is TRBV11-2, the J call TRBJ1-2; maybe TRBD1 (6 bases). There are 15 residues in the CDR3. Trimming took off 5 bases at V and 6 bases at J, with 19 bases between the two ends. In germline, CDR1 is SGHAT, CDR2 FQNNGV. CDR3 amino acids: CASSPRRGGANGYTF. The CDR3 DNA is TGTGCCAGCAGCCCCCGTCGCGGGGGCGCCAATGGCTACACCTTC. Based on the CDR3 plus reference TRBV11-2 and TRBJ1-2, the full variable domain is EAGVAQSPRYKIIEKRQSVAFWCNPISGHATLYWYQQILGQGPKLLIQFQNNGVVDDSQLPKDRFSAERLKGVDSTLKIQPAKLEDSAVYLCASSPRRGGANGYTFGSGTRLTVV.

The V gene is TRBV28, the J gene TRBJ1-1; 7 nucleotides line up with TRBD1. The CDR3 spans 16 residues. The germline gives CDR1 MDHEN, CDR2 SYDVKM. J was trimmed by 6 bases and V by 5 bases; bases with no gene match: 15. Here the CDR3 DNA reads TGTGCCAGCAGTCTTTCTACCCAGGGGGTATTCTCTGAAGCTTTCTTT. Protein: CASSLSTQGVFSEAFF.

This clone was recorded only once. The rearrangement joins TRBV5-1 to TRBJ1-2; tentative D call: TRBD1 (6 bases). This CDR3 has 12 residues. Germline assignment: CDR1 SGHRS and CDR2 YFSETQ. The V end was cut by 0 bases, the J end by 8 bases, with 8 bases between. CDR3 protein: CASSLDRDGYTF. The CDR3 DNA reads as TGCGCCAGCAGCTTGGACAGGGACGGCTACACCTTC.

The chain employs TRBV6-5 and TRBJ2-7, with 8 bases aligning to TRBD1. CDR1 is MNHEY and CDR2 is SVGAGI in the germline V gene. The CDR3 extends over 14 amino acids. The junction had 5 bases not matched to a gene; V was cut back by 1 base and J by 6 bases. The chain's CDR3 is CASSYFGQGSEQYF. CDR3 coding DNA: TGTGCCAGCAGTTACTTTGGACAGGGTTCCGAGCAGTACTTC.

This clone has just one count. V gene TRBV11-2 combines with J gene TRBJ2-7; 9 bases align to TRBD1. Germline-derived CDR1 and CDR2 are SGHAT and FQNNGV. V lost 6 bases and J lost 4; bases outside the gene matches: 7. The CDR3 totals 14 residues. In nucleotides, the CDR3 is TGTGCCAGCAGGGACAGGGGTTCGGGTTACGAGCAGTACTTC. Amino acid sequence: CASRDRGSGYEQYF.

This clone showed up just once. The CDR3 protein is CASSLDTYNEQFF. DNA of the CDR3: TGTGCCAGCAGCCTTGACACCTACAATGAGCAGTTCTTC. The gene calls are TRBV5-5 and TRBJ2-1, with D hard to call. CDR1 SGHKS and CDR2 YYEKEE come from the germline V gene (reference sequence). With 4 bases removed from V and 2 bases from J, the gap between germline ends came to 7 bases. The CDR3 consists of 13 residues. Drawing the rest from reference TRBV5-5 and TRBJ2-1, the complete variable domain is DAGVTQSPTHLIKTRGQQVTLRCSPISGHKSVSWYQQVLGQGPQFIFQYYEKEERGRGNFPDRFSARQFPNYSSELNVNALLLGDSALYLCASSLDTYNEQFFGPGTRLTVL.

V usage is TRBV27 and J usage is TRBJ1-1, with 7 bases matching TRBD1. Looked up from germline, CDR1 is MNHEY and CDR2 is SMNVEV (reference sequence). This CDR3 spans 14 amino acids. J was trimmed by 1 base and V by 4 bases; bases with no gene match: 3. CDR3 region: CASSSGQANTEAFF. CDR3 in DNA: TGTGCCAGCAGTTCAGGACAGGCGAACACTGAAGCTTTCTTT.

The chain carries TRBV4-2 and TRBJ1-3; 8 bases are a match to TRBD1. The CDR3 sequence is 19 residues long. V gave up 4 bases and J gave up 0 bases; unmatched junction bases: 14. Germline V CDR1 and CDR2: LGHNA, YNFKEQ. CDR3 coding DNA: TGTGCCAGCAGCCTAGGACAGGGAAACGGAAAGAGCTCTGGAAACACCATATATTTT. This gives the protein CASSLGQGNGKSSGNTIYF.

V gene TRBV5-6 combines with J gene TRBJ2-5; maybe TRBD2 (5 bases). V dropped 0 bases and J dropped 5 bases, with 17 bases sitting between them. This CDR3 is built from 16 residues. Germline V CDR1 and CDR2: SGHDT, YYEEEE. CDR3 coding DNA: TGTGCCAGCAGCTTGGTTAGTACGGGAAGGATCGAGACCCAGTACTTC. Translation gives CASSLVSTGRIETQYF.